These T cell receptor beta chains were read from a single sample in a study of blood T cell repertoires in COVID-19. Data came from immunoSEQ multiplex PCR; TCRdb stores just in-frame clones and leaves some out. The sample holds about 200,000 clones, 90% seen once. Source material: peripheral blood. These receptors came from a man over 45 with acute or convalescent COVID-19. The CDR3 runs from the conserved cysteine through the conserved F or W. A D gene is named only where the DNA matches it firmly.

TRBJ1-5 | . | TRBV27 | 14 | CASSLRRGDQPQHF
TRBJ2-1 | . | TRBV19 | 13 | CASSINTGFEQFF
TRBJ2-7 | . | TRBV4-1 | 13 | CASSPGQRYEQYF
TRBJ1-4 | TRBD1 | TRBV2 | 15 | CASRTRQGSNEKLFF
TRBJ2-3 | TRBD1 | TRBV7-2 | 15 | CASSFGTGVLDTQYF
TRBJ2-1 | . | TRBV19 | 13 | CASMGPVRNEQFF
TRBJ2-5 | . | TRBV10-3 | 13 | CAINSYAEETQYF
TRBJ2-1 | . | TRBV18 | 15 | CASSPQDSLGNEQFF
TRBJ2-5 | . | TRBV5-1 | 14 | CASKVETIQETQYF
TRBJ2-7 | TRBD1 | TRBV25-1 | 12 | CASNQGADEQYF
TRBJ1-5 | TRBD1 | TRBV6-6 | 14 | CASSQTGYREPQHF
TRBJ2-1 | TRBD2 | TRBV4-1 | 17 | CASSQTLAGVSLNEQFF
TRBJ2-7 | . | TRBV7-5 | 15 | CVRSFPRRQQIVQYF
TRBJ1-2 | TRBD1 | TRBV3-1/TRBV3-2 | 16 | CASSQANGQDPYGYTF
TRBJ2-1 | . | TRBV12-1 | 15 | CASSRTRRRGMKQFF
TRBJ2-3 | . | TRBV5-6 | 14 | CASSPGSHTDTQYF
TRBJ1-4 | . | TRBV5-1 | 14 | CASPQPGLNEKLFF
TRBJ1-4 | TRBD1 | TRBV29-1 | 13 | CSALRQGNEKLFF